The present entry profiles one T cell receptor (beta chain) with its context. Its antigen is still unknown. One junction end does not reproduce the germline sequence, and a read error may be involved. The template was RNA from unsorted bulk tissue. This specimen comes from a study of tumor and adjacent non-tumor tissue in lung cancer. Study-wide results and limits: Significantly higher TCR diversity was found in tumor than normal lung.

Germline loops: CDR1 SGHNT, CDR2 YENEEA. CDR3 size: 17 residues. TCRbeta libraries were built with three rounds of nested PCR, modified from ARM-PCR. TCRdb called the multiplex PCR reads again in MiXCR, with one record for every CDR3 protein. Among roughly 120,000 distinct CDR3 sequences, over 75% were seen once, and the ten largest hold about 22%. This TCR was sampled from a man aged 65 to 79 with non-small cell lung cancer. Sequencing input: lung tumor tissue. V gene TRBV11-3 combines with J gene TRBJ1-3; D is ambiguous. The CDR3 spells CASSIRSQESAGNIIYF. CDR3 bases: TGTGCCAGCAGCATCCGATCTCAGGAGTCCGCTGGAAACATCATATATTTT.